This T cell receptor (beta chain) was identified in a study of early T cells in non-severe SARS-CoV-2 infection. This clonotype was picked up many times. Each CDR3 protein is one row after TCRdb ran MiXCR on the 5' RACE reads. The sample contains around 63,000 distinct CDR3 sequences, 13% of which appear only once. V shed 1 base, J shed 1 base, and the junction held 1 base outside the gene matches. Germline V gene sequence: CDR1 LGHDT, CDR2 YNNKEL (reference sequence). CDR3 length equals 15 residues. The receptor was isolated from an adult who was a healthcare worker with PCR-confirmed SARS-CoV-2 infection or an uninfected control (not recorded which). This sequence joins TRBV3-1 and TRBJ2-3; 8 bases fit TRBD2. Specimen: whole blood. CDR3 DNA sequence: TGTGCCAGCAGCCAAGGACTAGCGCGCACAGATACGCAGTATTTT. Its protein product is CASSQGLARTDTQYF.